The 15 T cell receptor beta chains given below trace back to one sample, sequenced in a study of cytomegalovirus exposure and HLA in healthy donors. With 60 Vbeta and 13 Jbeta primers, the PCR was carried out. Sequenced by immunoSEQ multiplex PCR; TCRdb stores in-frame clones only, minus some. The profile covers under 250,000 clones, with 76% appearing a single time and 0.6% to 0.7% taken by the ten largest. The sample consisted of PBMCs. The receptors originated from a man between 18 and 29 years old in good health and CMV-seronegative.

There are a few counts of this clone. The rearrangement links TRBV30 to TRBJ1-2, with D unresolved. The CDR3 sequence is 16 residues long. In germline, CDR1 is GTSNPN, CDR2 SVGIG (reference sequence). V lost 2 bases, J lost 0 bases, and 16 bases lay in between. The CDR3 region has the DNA TGTGCCTGGAGTCCCCCCAACAGTCAGGCTAACTATGGCTACACCTTC. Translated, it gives CAWSPPNSQANYGYTF. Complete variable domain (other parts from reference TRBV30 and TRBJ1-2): SQTIHQWPATLVQPVGSPLSLECTVEGTSNPNLYWYRQAAGRGLQLLFYSVGIGQISSEVPQNLSASRPQDRQFILSSKKLLLSDSGFYLCAWSPPNSQANYGYTFGSGTRLTVV.

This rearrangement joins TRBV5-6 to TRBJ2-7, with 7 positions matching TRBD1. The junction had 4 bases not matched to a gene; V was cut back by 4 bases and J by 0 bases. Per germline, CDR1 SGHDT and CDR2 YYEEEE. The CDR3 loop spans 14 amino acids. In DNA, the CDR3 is TGTGCCAGCAGCAAGGGACAGCCCTCCTACGAGCAGTACTTC. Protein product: CASSKGQPSYEQYF.

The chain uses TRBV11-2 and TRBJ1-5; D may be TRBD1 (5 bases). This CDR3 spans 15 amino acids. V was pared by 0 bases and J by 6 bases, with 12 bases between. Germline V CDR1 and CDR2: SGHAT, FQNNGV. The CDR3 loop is CASSLDGGMSQPQHF. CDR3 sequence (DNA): TGTGCCAGCAGCTTAGATGGGGGGATGAGTCAGCCCCAGCATTTT.

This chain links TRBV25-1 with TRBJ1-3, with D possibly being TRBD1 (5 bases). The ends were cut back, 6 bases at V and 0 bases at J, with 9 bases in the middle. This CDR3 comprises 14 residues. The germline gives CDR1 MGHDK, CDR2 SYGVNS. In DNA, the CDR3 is TGTGCCAGCAGCCACGACAGCTCTGGAAACACCATATATTTT. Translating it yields CASSHDSSGNTIYF.

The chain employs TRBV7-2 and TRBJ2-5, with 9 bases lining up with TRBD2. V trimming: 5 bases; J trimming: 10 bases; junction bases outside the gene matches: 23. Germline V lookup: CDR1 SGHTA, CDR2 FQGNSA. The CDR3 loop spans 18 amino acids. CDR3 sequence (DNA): TGTGCCAGCAGCGGCGGGCGAAGCGGGAGGATTGTGTTTTCAGTCCAGTACTTC. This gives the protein CASSGGRSGRIVFSVQYF.

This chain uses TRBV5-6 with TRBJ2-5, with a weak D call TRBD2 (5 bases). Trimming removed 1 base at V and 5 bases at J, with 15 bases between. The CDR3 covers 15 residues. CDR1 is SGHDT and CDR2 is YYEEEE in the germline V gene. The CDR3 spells CASSLMGGSGETQYF. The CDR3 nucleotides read TGTGCCAGCAGCTTGATGGGCGGTTCGGGGGAGACCCAGTACTTC.

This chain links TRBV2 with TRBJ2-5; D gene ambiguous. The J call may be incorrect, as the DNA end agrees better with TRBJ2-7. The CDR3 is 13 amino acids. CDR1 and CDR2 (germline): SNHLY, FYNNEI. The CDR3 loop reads CASSEAWDYEQYF. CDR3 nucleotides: TGTGCCAGCAGTGAAGCCTGGGACTACGAGCAGTACTTC.

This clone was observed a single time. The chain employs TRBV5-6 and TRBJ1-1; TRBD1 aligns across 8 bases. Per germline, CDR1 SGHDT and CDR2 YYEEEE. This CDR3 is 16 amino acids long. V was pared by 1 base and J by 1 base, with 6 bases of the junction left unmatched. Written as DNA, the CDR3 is TGTGCCAGCAGCTTGCCCCGGGACAGGCCGAACACTGAAGCTTTCTTT. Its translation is CASSLPRDRPNTEAFF.

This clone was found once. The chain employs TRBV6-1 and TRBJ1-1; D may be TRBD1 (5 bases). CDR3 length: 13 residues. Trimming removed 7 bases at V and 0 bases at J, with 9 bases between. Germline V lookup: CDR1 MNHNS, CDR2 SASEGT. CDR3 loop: CASTLTVNTEAFF. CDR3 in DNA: TGTGCCAGCACTCTGACAGTGAACACTGAAGCTTTCTTT.

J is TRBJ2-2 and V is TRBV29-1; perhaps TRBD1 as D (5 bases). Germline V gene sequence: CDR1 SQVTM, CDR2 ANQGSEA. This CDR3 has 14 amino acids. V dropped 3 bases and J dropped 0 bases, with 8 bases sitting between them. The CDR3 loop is CSVEGRANTGELFF. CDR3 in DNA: TGCAGCGTTGAGGGCAGGGCGAACACCGGGGAGCTGTTTTTT.

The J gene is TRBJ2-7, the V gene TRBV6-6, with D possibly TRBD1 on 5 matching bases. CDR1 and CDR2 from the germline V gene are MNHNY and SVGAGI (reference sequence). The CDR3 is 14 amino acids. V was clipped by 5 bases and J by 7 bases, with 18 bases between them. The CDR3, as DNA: TGTGCCAGCAGTATTTCCTCAGGGTCCGGGGAGCAGTACTTC. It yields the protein CASSISSGSGEQYF.

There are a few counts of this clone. CDR3 sequence (DNA): TGTGCCAGCAGCGACGTGGGGACTACTGAAGCTTTCTTT. Amino acids: CASSDVGTTEAFF. The J gene is TRBJ1-1, the V gene TRBV28; a possible D gene is TRBD1 (5 bases). This CDR3 region has 13 residues. V dropped 6 bases and J dropped 5 bases, with 13 bases sitting between them. Looked up from germline, CDR1 is MDHEN and CDR2 is SYDVKM.

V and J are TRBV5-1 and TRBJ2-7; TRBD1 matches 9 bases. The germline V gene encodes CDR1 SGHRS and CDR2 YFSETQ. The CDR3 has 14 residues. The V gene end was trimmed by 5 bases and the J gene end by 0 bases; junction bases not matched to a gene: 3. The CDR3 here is CASSYRGLSYEQYF. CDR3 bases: TGCGCCAGCAGTTACAGGGGGCTCTCCTACGAGCAGTACTTC.

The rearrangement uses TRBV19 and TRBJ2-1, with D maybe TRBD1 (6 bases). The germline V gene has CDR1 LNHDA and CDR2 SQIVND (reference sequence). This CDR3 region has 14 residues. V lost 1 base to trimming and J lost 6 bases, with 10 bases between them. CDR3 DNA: TGTGCCAGTAGTATAGGGGCAGGGGCCAATGAGCAGTTCTTC. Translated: CASSIGAGANEQFF.

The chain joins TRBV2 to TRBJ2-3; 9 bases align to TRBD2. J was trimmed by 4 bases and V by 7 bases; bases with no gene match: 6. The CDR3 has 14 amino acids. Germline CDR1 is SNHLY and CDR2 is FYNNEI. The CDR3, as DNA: TGTGCCAGCATCAAGACTAGCGGCGCAGATACGCAGTATTTT. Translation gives CASIKTSGADTQYF.